This T cell receptor beta chain was recovered during a study of blood T cell repertoires in COVID-19. Sequencing used immunoSEQ multiplex PCR; TCRdb keeps in-frame clones, though not all of them. The sample has roughly 60,000 clones, around 90% seen once; the top ten hold around 10%. This CDR3 is 13 amino acids long. Deletions cut 2 bases from V and 14 bases from J, with 13 bases between. The germline V gene encodes CDR1 ENHRY and CDR2 SYGVKD. This clone appeared once. The receptor was isolated from a human donor with acute or convalescent COVID-19. The donor label of this sample is uncertain. Specimen: peripheral blood. The gene calls are TRBV10-3 and TRBJ1-6; no clear D gene. Here the CDR3 reads CAISELNPGALHF. The CDR3, as DNA: TGTGCCATCAGTGAGCTGAATCCCGGGGCCCTCCACTTT.